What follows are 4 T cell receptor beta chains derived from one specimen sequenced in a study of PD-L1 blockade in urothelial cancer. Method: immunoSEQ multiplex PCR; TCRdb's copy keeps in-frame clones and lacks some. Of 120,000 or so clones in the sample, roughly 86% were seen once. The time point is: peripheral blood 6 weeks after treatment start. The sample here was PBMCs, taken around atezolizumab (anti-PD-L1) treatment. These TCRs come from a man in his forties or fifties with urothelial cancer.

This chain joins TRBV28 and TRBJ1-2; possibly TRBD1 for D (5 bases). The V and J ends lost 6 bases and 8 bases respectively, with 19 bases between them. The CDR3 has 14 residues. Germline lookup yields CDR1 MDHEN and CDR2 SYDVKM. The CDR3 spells CASSGGLRAWGYTF. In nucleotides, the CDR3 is TGTGCCAGCAGCGGGGGTCTAAGGGCTTGGGGCTACACCTTC.

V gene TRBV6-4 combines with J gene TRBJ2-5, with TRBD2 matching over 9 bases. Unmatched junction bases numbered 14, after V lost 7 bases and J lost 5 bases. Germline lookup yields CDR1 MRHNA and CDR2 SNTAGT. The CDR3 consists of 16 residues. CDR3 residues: CASILRVGGREETQYF. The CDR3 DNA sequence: TGTGCCAGCATTCTGCGGGTGGGCGGGAGGGAGGAGACCCAGTACTTC.

The CDR3 region is CSVNGRTGSSYNEQFF. As DNA, the CDR3 is TGCAGCGTTAATGGGAGGACAGGGAGCTCCTACAATGAGCAGTTCTTC. V usage is TRBV29-1 and J usage is TRBJ2-1, with 8 bases fitting TRBD1. The CDR3 is 16 residues long. Trimming at V came to 5 bases and at J to 0 bases, leaving 9 bases not matched to a gene. Germline V lookup: CDR1 SQVTM, CDR2 ANQGSEA.

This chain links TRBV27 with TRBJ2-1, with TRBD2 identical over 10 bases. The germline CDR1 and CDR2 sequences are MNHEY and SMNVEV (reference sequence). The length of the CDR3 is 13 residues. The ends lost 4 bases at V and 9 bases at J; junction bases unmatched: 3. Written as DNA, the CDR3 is TGTGCCAGCAGTTCTAGCGGGAGATTTGAGCAGTTCTTC. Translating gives CASSSSGRFEQFF.